This T cell receptor beta chain was obtained from a study of blood T cell repertoires in COVID-19 (dated by TCRdb to the early 2020s). General notes on the study: Collaborator samples came from the United States, Italy and Spain and covered acute and convalescent phases of COVID-19. The samples were drawn from the first 160 participants of the ongoing ImmuneRACE study and from under 1,500 subjects provided by 6 global collaborators. The prospective study material was composed of cDNA or gDNA derived from T cells, B-cell-depleted T cells, or PBMCs. The sample metadata nearly always contained a de-identified subject ID, COVID-19 status, age in years and sex. Subjects who had been exposed to COVID-19, were actively infected with it, or had recovered from it provided the deeply sampled blood TCRbeta repertoires that made up the dataset. The repertoires were made available in a free public database intended to serve as a resource for research on the immune response to SARS-CoV-2. HLA class I and class II types, where available, came from metadata supplied by the sample provider rather than from assay-based typing.

On this clone itself: What this receptor recognizes is not known. Base qualities are not at hand, and no much larger clone is one base apart.

From the germline V gene, CDR1 is MNHEY and CDR2 is SVGAGI. Relative to germline, V is missing 6 bases and J is missing 8 bases, with 8 bases of the junction outside any gene match. From cysteine to phenylalanine, the CDR3 is 14 amino acids long. The sequence is cut down to CDR3 DNA, 42 bases in frame from base 1. TCRbeta CDR3 regions were amplified from genomic DNA by means of the immunoSEQ Assay, a bias-controlled multiplex PCR. On the authors' methods: Within the assay, amplification of reference gene primers was used to estimate how many nucleated cells each sample contained. Sequence reads were collapsed and filtered to measure the absolute abundance of every unique TCRbeta CDR3 rearrangement. For each sample, productive Simpson clonality was calculated as the square root of Simpson's diversity index over productive rearrangements. TCRdb mirrors the immuneACCESS table, restricted to in-frame sequences. Some clones are absent from its copies; in checked studies, under half trace to an unresolved V gene, and the reason for the others is unknown. The D gene and trimming were derived from the DNA, and the V and J assignments and clone size from that table. Here the sample has around 170,000 clones; roughly 75% occur a single time. Around 6.3% of the sample is held by the ten biggest clonotypes.

General study outcomes and caveats: How much clinical and demographic metadata was included differed by source and by participant, and the metadata was provided uncurated.

The collaborating institutions used their own protocols to collect whole blood in K2EDTA tubes. For TCRbeta analysis, collaborator samples were shipped as frozen whole blood, as isolated PBMCs, or as DNA extracted from either sample type. The chain uses TRBV6-5 and TRBJ2-2, and 8 junctional nucleotides match TRBD2. This receptor was obtained from a man between 70 and 80 years old with active or convalescent COVID-19. Sequencing input: peripheral blood. The nucleotides read TGTGCCAGCAGCCGGGAGCGGGGGAGAGGGGAGCTGTTTTTT. This codes for CASSRERGRGELFF.